Listed below are T cell receptor beta chains from one sample, sequenced in a study of cytomegalovirus exposure and HLA in healthy donors. Sequenced by immunoSEQ multiplex PCR; TCRdb stores in-frame clones only, minus some. The sample has 65,000 or so clones; around 96% are singletons. The source material was PBMCs. These receptors all stem from a man aged 18 to 30 in good health and CMV-seropositive. Both conserved end residues are part of each CDR3. A D gene is named only where the DNA matches it firmly.

D	V	J	DNA	CDR3
TRBD2	TRBV29-1	TRBJ2-5	TGCAGCGGATCCGGGACTAGCGGACAAGAGACCCAGTACTTC	CSGSGTSGQETQYF
NA	TRBV11-2	TRBJ1-2	TGTGCCAGCAGCCTTTCAGGACTTGGATCCTATGGCTACACCTTC	CASSLSGLGSYGYTF
TRBD2	TRBV29-1	TRBJ2-1	TGCAGCGTTGATAGGCTAGCGGGATTTGGTGAGCAGTTCTTC	CSVDRLAGFGEQFF
NA	TRBV5-1	TRBJ2-3	TGCGCCAGCAGCTTGCTATTACCCACAGATACGCAGTATTTT	CASSLLLPTDTQYF
TRBD1	TRBV27	TRBJ2-2	TGTGCCAGCACCGACAGGGTGACCACCGGGGAGCTGTTTTTT	CASTDRVTTGELFF
NA	TRBV6-1	TRBJ1-2	TGTGCCAGCAGTGAAGCGCTAACAGGGAACTATGGCTACACCTTC	CASSEALTGNYGYTF
NA	TRBV6-5	TRBJ1-1	TGTGCCAGCAGTTACGGGGCCCACGGGAACACTGAAGCTTTCTTT	CASSYGAHGNTEAFF
TRBD2	TRBV25-1	TRBJ2-7	TGTGCCAGCAGTAAAACCGGGACTAGCGGGTCCGAGCAGTACTTC	CASSKTGTSGSEQYF
NA	TRBV5-6	TRBJ2-4	TGTGCCAGCGAGGGGACTCCGAACATTCAGTACTTC	CASEGTPNIQYF
NA	TRBV9	TRBJ2-1	TGTGCCAGCAGCGCGAGGGGAGGGGGCAATGAGCAGTTCTTC	CASSARGGGNEQFF
TRBD1	TRBV6-1	TRBJ2-5	TGTGCCAGCAGTGCACAGGGGGCCCAAGAGACCCAGTACTTC	CASSAQGAQETQYF
TRBD1	TRBV7-2	TRBJ2-5	TGTGCCAGCAGCCTTGGGACAGGACAAGAGACCCAGTACTTC	CASSLGTGQETQYF
NA	TRBV7-2	TRBJ2-2	TGTGCCAGCAGCTTGTTGCGGGGAGGCGGGGAGCTGTTTTTT	CASSLLRGGGELFF
TRBD1	TRBV25-1	TRBJ2-1	TGTGCCAGCAGTGAATATAGGGAACAGGGGGCCAGCAATGAGCAGTTCTTC	CASSEYREQGASNEQFF
TRBD1	TRBV7-3	TRBJ1-2	TGTGCCAGCAGCCCTGGACAGGGGTTAGGCTACACCTTC	CASSPGQGLGYTF
NA	TRBV5-1	TRBJ2-6	TGCGCCAGCAGCTTGGGCCAGATATCGGCCAACGTCCTGACTTTC	CASSLGQISANVLTF